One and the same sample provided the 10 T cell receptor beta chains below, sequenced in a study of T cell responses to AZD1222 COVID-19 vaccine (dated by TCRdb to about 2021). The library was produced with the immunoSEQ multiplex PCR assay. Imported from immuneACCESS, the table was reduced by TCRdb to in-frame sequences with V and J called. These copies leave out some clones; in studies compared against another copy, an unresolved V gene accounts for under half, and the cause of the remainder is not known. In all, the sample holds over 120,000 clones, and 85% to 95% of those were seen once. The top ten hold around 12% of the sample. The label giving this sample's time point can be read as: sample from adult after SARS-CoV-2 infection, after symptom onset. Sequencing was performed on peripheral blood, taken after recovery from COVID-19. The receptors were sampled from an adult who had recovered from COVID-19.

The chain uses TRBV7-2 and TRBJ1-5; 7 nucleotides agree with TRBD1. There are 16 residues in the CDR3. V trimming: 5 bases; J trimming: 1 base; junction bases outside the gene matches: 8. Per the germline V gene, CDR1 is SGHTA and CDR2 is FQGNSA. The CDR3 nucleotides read TGTGCCAGCAGCCCCCGGACAGGTTTCAGCAATCAGCCCCAGCATTTT. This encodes CASSPRTGFSNQPQHF.

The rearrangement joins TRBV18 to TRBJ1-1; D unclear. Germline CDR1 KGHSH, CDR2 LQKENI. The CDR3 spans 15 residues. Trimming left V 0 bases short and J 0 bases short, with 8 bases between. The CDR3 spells CASSPPSSMNTEAFF. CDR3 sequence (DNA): TGTGCCAGCTCACCACCTTCCAGCATGAACACTGAAGCTTTCTTT.

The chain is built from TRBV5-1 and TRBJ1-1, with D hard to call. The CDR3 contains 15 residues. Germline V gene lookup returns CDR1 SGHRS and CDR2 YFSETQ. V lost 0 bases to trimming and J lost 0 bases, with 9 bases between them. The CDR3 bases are TGCGCCAGCAGCTTGGGGCAGCGAATGAACACTGAAGCTTTCTTT. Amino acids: CASSLGQRMNTEAFF.

The chain's CDR3 is CASSERTGVAYEQYF. The CDR3, as DNA: TGTGCCAGCAGTGAGAGGACGGGGGTGGCCTACGAGCAGTACTTC. V is TRBV25-1 and J is TRBJ2-7, with D possibly matching TRBD2 (6 bases). Between the trimmed V and J ends, which lost 3 bases and 2 bases, there was a span of 14 bases. The CDR3 sequence is 15 residues long. Germline CDR1 MGHDK, CDR2 SYGVNS.

This chain's CDR3 is CASSGSVSSYNEQFF. The CDR3 DNA follows: TGTGCCAGCAGCGGTAGCGTTTCCTCCTACAATGAGCAGTTCTTC. V is TRBV9 and J is TRBJ2-1, with a tentative D call TRBD2 (5 bases). V was cut by 3 bases and J by 0 bases, with 10 bases left in between. The CDR3 loop spans 15 amino acids. Germline assignment: CDR1 SGDLS and CDR2 YYNGEE.

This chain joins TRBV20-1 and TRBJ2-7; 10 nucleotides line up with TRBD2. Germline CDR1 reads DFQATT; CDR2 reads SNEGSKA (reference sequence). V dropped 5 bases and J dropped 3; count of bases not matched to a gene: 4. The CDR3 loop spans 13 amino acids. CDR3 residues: CSAGGLADYEQYF. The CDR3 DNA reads TGCAGTGCTGGTGGACTAGCGGACTACGAGCAGTACTTC.

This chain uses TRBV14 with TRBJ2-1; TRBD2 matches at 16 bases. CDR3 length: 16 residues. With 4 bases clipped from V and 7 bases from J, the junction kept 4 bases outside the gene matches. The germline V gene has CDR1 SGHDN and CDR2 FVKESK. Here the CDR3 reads CASSRGTSGRGNEQFF. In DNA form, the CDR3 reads TGTGCCAGCAGCCGAGGGACTAGCGGGAGGGGGAATGAGCAGTTCTTC.

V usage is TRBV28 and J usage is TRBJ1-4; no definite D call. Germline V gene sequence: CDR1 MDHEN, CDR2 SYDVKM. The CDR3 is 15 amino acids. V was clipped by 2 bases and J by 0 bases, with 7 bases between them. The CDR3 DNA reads TGTGCCAGCAGTTTAGGGATAGCAACTAATGAAAAACTGTTTTTT. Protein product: CASSLGIATNEKLFF.

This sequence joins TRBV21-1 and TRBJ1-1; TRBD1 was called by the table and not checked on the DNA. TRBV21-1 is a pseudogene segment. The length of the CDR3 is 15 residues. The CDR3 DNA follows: TGTGCCAGCAGCAAAGCGGCAGGGGATTATACTGAAGCTTTCTTT. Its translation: CASSKAAGDYTEAFF.

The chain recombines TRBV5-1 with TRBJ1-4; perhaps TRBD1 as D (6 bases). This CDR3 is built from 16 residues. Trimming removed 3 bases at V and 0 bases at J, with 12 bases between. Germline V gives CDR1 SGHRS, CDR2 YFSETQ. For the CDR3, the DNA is TGCGCCAGCAGCTCAGGACAGCTTGCAACTAATGAAAAACTGTTTTTT. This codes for CASSSGQLATNEKLFF.